This entry concerns a single T cell receptor beta chain. Its matching antigen is unknown. These data are taken from a study of cytomegalovirus exposure and HLA in healthy donors. Study background: An analysis done earlier identified about 100 million unique TCR beta sequences from 200 million or so T cells. General study results and limits: It was taken for granted in presence/absence analyses that sequencing depth across donors was roughly uniform. Another analysis was done later, and it associated 16,951 TCR beta sequences with HLA alleles at 0.05 false discovery rate.

Each donor was nominally healthy when sampled (though unrecorded immune exposures were likely). The germline V and J ends were trimmed by 6 bases and 4 bases, with 18 bases remaining between them. Germline V lookup: CDR1 KGHSH, CDR2 LQKENI. This CDR3 region has 15 residues. PCR primers comprised 60 Vbeta and 13 Jbeta primers. Repertoires were generated with immunoSEQ multiplex PCR, while TCRdb's copy carries only in-frame clones and drops some. The sample has around 120,000 clones, and its top ten clones hold roughly 3.5%. Sequencing was done on a sample of PBMCs. The chain joins TRBV18 to TRBJ1-1; D not certain. This clonotype was sampled from a man aged 18 to 35 in good health and CMV-seronegative. CDR3: CASSSYGVKGTEAFF. In nucleotides, the CDR3 is TGTGCCAGCTCCTCGTACGGGGTTAAGGGCACTGAAGCTTTCTTT.